The rows below give T cell receptor beta chains drawn from one sample of a study of blood T cells in healthy people across ages. TCRdb reprocessed the 5' RACE reads with MiXCR, giving one entry per CDR3 protein. The sample lists fewer than 2,000,000 distinct CDR3 sequences, about 32% seen once, with approximately 10% in the top ten. The sample was blood. The receptors shown here come from a woman in her thirties in good health. Each CDR3 is given with its conserved first and last residue. D genes are given only for firm matches. Part of the rows lack a size; the others show once, few, many or a class for expanded clones.

size	V	J	D	DNA	CDR3
NA	TRBV20-1	TRBJ1-1	NA	TGCAGTGTTAACCGGCAGGGAGAGTGGTACACTGAAGCTTTCTTT	CSVNRQGEWYTEAFF
few	TRBV25-1	TRBJ2-7	TRBD1	TGTGCCAGCAGTGTCAGGGGGCAGGGCGAGCAGTACTTC	CASSVRGQGEQYF
NA	TRBV12-3/TRBV12-4	TRBJ2-1	TRBD2	TGTGCCAGCAGTTTACTAGCGGTGAGCTCCTACAATGAGCAGTTCTTC	CASSLLAVSSYNEQFF
NA	TRBV4-2	TRBJ2-3	NA	TGTGCCAGCAGCCAGGAACAGGGAGGAGAGACAGATACGCAGTATTTT	CASSQEQGGETDTQYF
NA	TRBV3-1	TRBJ2-5	TRBD1	TGTGCCAGCAGCCAAGCGGACTCAGGGACAGGGCTGCAAGAGACCCAGTACTTC	CASSQADSGTGLQETQYF
NA	TRBV4-2	TRBJ1-1	NA	TGTGCCAGCAGCCAAGGCGGCCGGCGAGGCACTGAAGCTTTCTTT	CASSQGGRRGTEAFF
NA	TRBV10-2	TRBJ2-7	NA	TGCGCCAGTCATCACAGGACCCTCCGGGACGAGCAGTACTTC	CASHHRTLRDEQYF
many	TRBV7-2	TRBJ1-2	TRBD1	TGTGCCAGCAGCGAGACAGGGGCGAACTATGGCTACACCTTC	CASSETGANYGYTF
NA	TRBV7-2	TRBJ1-1	NA	TGTGCCAGCACCACTAGATCGGTAGGGGGGCGTGAAGCTTTCTTT	CASTTRSVGGREAFF
NA	TRBV20-1	TRBJ2-7	TRBD2	TGCAGTGCTCCGACTAGCGGAATTTACGAGCAGTACTTC	CSAPTSGIYEQYF
NA	TRBV29-1	TRBJ2-2	NA	TGCAGCGTTGATTGGGGGACCGGGGAGCTGTTTTTT	CSVDWGTGELFF
NA	TRBV7-2	TRBJ2-5	TRBD2	TGTGCCAGCAGCTTAGAGGCGAGCGGGGGGGCGAGGAATGAGCAGTACTTC	CASSLEASGGARNEQYF
few	TRBV24-1	TRBJ2-1	NA	TGTGCCACCAGTGACCCCGGGACAATCAATGAGCAGTTCTTC	CATSDPGTINEQFF
NA	TRBV5-5	TRBJ2-6	NA	TGTGCCAGCAGTACTGAATCTGTGACTGGGGCCAACGTCCTGACTTTC	CASSTESVTGANVLTF
NA	TRBV18	TRBJ2-1	TRBD1	TGTGCCAGCTCACCACATCGAGAGGGGGCCAATGAGCAGTTCTTC	CASSPHREGANEQFF
few	TRBV25-1	TRBJ2-7	NA	TGTGCCAGCAGTACCCCCTTCGGACGAAACTACGAGCAGTACTTC	CASSTPFGRNYEQYF
NA	TRBV7-3	TRBJ2-3	NA	TGTGCCAGCAGCCCGAGGACAGCTTTGACAGATACGCAGTATTTT	CASSPRTALTDTQYF
NA	TRBV10-3	TRBJ2-1	NA	TGTGCCATCAGTGGAAGGGTGGATGAGCAGTTCTTC	CAISGRVDEQFF
many	TRBV29-1	TRBJ2-5	NA	TGCAGCGTTTTCGGGGTTAGGCAGGAGGAGACCCAGTACTTC	CSVFGVRQEETQYF
NA	TRBV25-1	TRBJ1-1	TRBD1	TGTGCCAGCAGAGAAACAGGGGTTTGGACTGAAGCTTTCTTT	CASRETGVWTEAFF
few	TRBV6-6	TRBJ2-1	TRBD1	TGTGCCAGCAGCCCCACAGGGGGCTCCTACTACAATGAGCAGTTCTTC	CASSPTGGSYYNEQFF
NA	TRBV20-1	TRBJ1-2	NA	TGCAGTGCTAGAGCAAGCGGCCGTAACTATGGCTACACCTTC	CSARASGRNYGYTF
NA	TRBV5-1	TRBJ2-7	TRBD1	TGCGCCAGCAGCAAAGCGACAGGGGGATACGAGCAGTACTTC	CASSKATGGYEQYF
NA	TRBV5-1	TRBJ2-3	TRBD2	TGCGCCAGCAGCCCCGGTTGGAGCGGGGGCTCCACAGATACGCAGTATTTT	CASSPGWSGGSTDTQYF
many	TRBV20-1	TRBJ2-1	TRBD2	TGCAGTGCTAGTGAGAGCGGGGGGCCGTACAATGAGCAGTTCTTC	CSASESGGPYNEQFF
NA	TRBV28	TRBJ2-1	NA	TGTGCCATCTCGAAGCGGGTATCCTCCTACAATGAGCAGTTCTTC	CAISKRVSSYNEQFF
NA	TRBV10-3	TRBJ2-7	NA	TGTGCCATGAACCGGGACGGGGGCTACGAGCAGTACTTC	CAMNRDGGYEQYF